A single sample gave rise to the 30 T cell receptor beta chains below, sequenced in a study of cytomegalovirus exposure and HLA in healthy donors (TCRdb year 2017). The protocol used for the library was the immunoSEQ multiplex PCR assay. For the multiplex PCR, a mixture combining 60 forward primers for TCR Vbeta segments and 13 reverse primers for TCR Jbeta segments was used. The table was pulled from immuneACCESS by TCRdb, which kept in-frame rearrangements only. Such tables lose some clones; where checked, under half of the loss comes from unresolved V genes, and the rest has no known cause. The sample table lists roughly 130,000 clones, around 67% of them with a count of one. In total, the top ten clones hold over 2% of the sample. The sequencing input was PBMCs. The receptors originated from a middle-aged woman in good health and CMV-seropositive.

DNA of the CDR3: TGTGCCACCAGCAAAACAGGGCGCAGAGAAGAGACCCAGTACTTC. Translation: CATSKTGRREETQYF. The rearrangement links TRBV15 to TRBJ2-5; weak D call: TRBD1 (6 bases). The CDR3 extends over 15 amino acids. Germline V gene data show CDR1 as LNHNV and CDR2 as YYDKDF (reference sequence). V lost 4 bases to trimming and J lost 3 bases, with 15 bases between them.

CDR3 sequence (DNA): TGTGCCAGCAGTGGGCGAATGAACACTGAAGCTTTCTTT. Translating it yields CASSGRMNTEAFF. The chain combines TRBV27 with TRBJ1-1; unclear D gene. CDR1 is MNHEY and CDR2 is SMNVEV in the germline V gene (reference sequence). Deletions cut 5 bases from V and 0 bases from J, with 7 bases between. CDR3 length: 13 residues.

The rearrangement links TRBV7-2 to TRBJ1-6; D ambiguous. Germline values: CDR1 SGHTA, CDR2 FQGNSA. The CDR3 has 15 residues. Deletions cut 3 bases from V and 7 bases from J, with 13 bases between. As DNA, the CDR3 is TGTGCCAGCAGCTTCTCCGCGATGTCGAATTCACCCCTCCACTTT. Its protein product is CASSFSAMSNSPLHF.

The gene calls are TRBV30 and TRBJ1-2; 9 nucleotides match TRBD1. V shed 3 bases, J shed 2 bases, and the junction held 7 bases outside the gene matches. Germline V CDR1 and CDR2: GTSNPN, SVGIG (reference sequence). The CDR3 is 15 residues long. CDR3 in amino acids: CAWRPQGATNYGYTF. CDR3 nucleotides: TGTGCCTGGAGACCACAGGGGGCAACGAACTATGGCTACACCTTC. The variable domain in full, completed from reference TRBV30 and TRBJ1-2, reads SQTIHQWPATLVQPVGSPLSLECTVEGTSNPNLYWYRQAAGRGLQLLFYSVGIGQISSEVPQNLSASRPQDRQFILSSKKLLLSDSGFYLCAWRPQGATNYGYTFGSGTRLTVV.

There are a few counts of this clone. V gene TRBV15 combines with J gene TRBJ1-1, with TRBD1 as a possible D gene (5 bases). Per the germline V gene, CDR1 is LNHNV and CDR2 is YYDKDF (reference sequence). The V gene lost 4 bases and the J gene lost 6 bases, with 9 bases spanning the gap. CDR3 length: 12 amino acids. The CDR3 is CATSKGPPEAFF. The CDR3 DNA is TGTGCCACCAGCAAGGGGCCCCCTGAAGCTTTCTTT.

The chain is built from TRBV4-2 and TRBJ1-5; D is unclear. CDR1 is LGHNA and CDR2 is YNFKEQ in the germline V gene. This CDR3 has 13 amino acids. V was cut by 4 bases and J by 5 bases, with 9 bases left in between. DNA for the CDR3: TGTGCCAGCAGCCTTGAACGGGATCAGCCCCAGCATTTT. Translating it yields CASSLERDQPQHF.

The chain combines TRBV18 with TRBJ2-5, with TRBD2 as a possible D gene (5 bases). With the DNA end fitting TRBJ2-7 better, the J assignment may be wrong. This CDR3 region has 15 residues. CDR1 and CDR2 from the germline V gene are KGHSH and LQKENI. CDR3 in amino acids: CASSSTSASSYEQYF. CDR3 DNA sequence: TGTGCCAGCTCCTCAACTAGTGCGAGCTCCTACGAGCAGTACTTC.

The rearrangement links TRBV4-1 to TRBJ2-6; tentatively, D is TRBD1 (7 bases). CDR1 and CDR2 from the germline V gene are MGHRA and YSYEKL. There are 18 residues in the CDR3. V was cut by 2 bases and J by 0 bases, with 14 bases left in between. In nucleotides, the CDR3 is TGCGCCAGCAGCCAACAGGGGGGCTCTATCTCTGGGGCCAACGTCCTGACTTTC. Translating it yields CASSQQGGSISGANVLTF.

The chain's CDR3 is CATSRDQAGGVKFF. CDR3 sequence (DNA): TGTGCCACCAGCAGAGATCAAGCGGGAGGTGTAAAGTTCTTC. This chain uses TRBV15 with TRBJ2-1; TRBD2 matches 9 bases. Trimming removed 0 bases from V and 14 bases from J; junction bases left unmatched: 8. The germline V gene has CDR1 LNHNV and CDR2 YYDKDF (reference sequence). The CDR3 spans 14 residues.

The sample holds a few counts of this clone. This chain connects TRBV4-3 to TRBJ2-3; 8 positions match TRBD2. The V gene end was trimmed by 1 base and the J gene end by 3 bases; junction bases not matched to a gene: 6. Germline V gives CDR1 LGHNA, CDR2 YSLEER. The CDR3 has 16 residues. CDR3 amino acids: CASSQGPSGWTDTQYF. The DNA for the CDR3 is TGCGCCAGCAGCCAAGGCCCTAGCGGGTGGACAGATACGCAGTATTTT.

The chain is built from TRBV7-2 and TRBJ1-2; no reliable D call. The length of the CDR3 is 13 residues. With 4 bases removed from V and 3 bases from J, the gap between germline ends came to 9 bases. The germline CDR1 and CDR2 sequences are SGHTA and FQGNSA. The DNA of the CDR3 is TGTGCCAGCAGCTCCCAGACTTACTATGGCTACACCTTC. Residues: CASSSQTYYGYTF.

V gene TRBV27 combines with J gene TRBJ2-7, with 8 bases aligning to TRBD2. Trimming at V came to 3 bases and at J to 13 bases, leaving 8 bases not matched to a gene. Germline CDR1 is MNHEY and CDR2 is SMNVEV (reference sequence). CDR3 size: 12 residues. The CDR3 DNA reads TGTGCCAGCAGTTTCCTGGGGCGGGAGGTATACTTC. As protein: CASSFLGREVYF.

The V and J genes are TRBV19 and TRBJ1-1, with 10 bases lining up with TRBD1. Germline V gene sequence: CDR1 LNHDA, CDR2 SQIVND (reference sequence). V lost 9 bases and J lost 3; bases outside the gene matches: 13. The CDR3 spans 16 residues. In nucleotides, the CDR3 is TGTGCCAGCCATGGCAAGAGGGACAGGGGTGACACTGAAGCTTTCTTT. Translating it yields CASHGKRDRGDTEAFF. Full variable domain (remainder filled in from reference TRBV19 and TRBJ1-1): DGGITQSPKYLFRKEGQNVTLSCEQNLNHDAMYWYRQDPGQGLRLIYYSQIVNDFQKGDIAEGYSVSREKKESFPLTVTSAQKNPTAFYLCASHGKRDRGDTEAFFGQGTRLTVV.

This chain links TRBV18 with TRBJ1-1; 7 bases map to TRBD1. CDR3 size: 19 residues. V gave up 2 bases and J gave up 0 bases; unmatched junction bases: 15. Germline CDR1 is KGHSH and CDR2 is LQKENI. The CDR3 here is CASSPTTAVQGPMNTEAFF. The CDR3 DNA is TGTGCCAGCTCACCAACGACGGCCGTACAGGGGCCGATGAACACTGAAGCTTTCTTT.

This chain links TRBV5-5 with TRBJ2-3; D might be TRBD2 (6 bases). The germline V and J ends were trimmed by 0 bases and 6 bases, with 11 bases remaining between them. In germline, CDR1 is SGHKS, CDR2 YYEKEE (reference sequence). The CDR3 runs 14 residues. CDR3 nucleotides: TGTGCCAGCAGCTTGGGCGGGAAAGTCGATACGCAGTATTTT. Translation: CASSLGGKVDTQYF. Complete variable domain (other parts from reference TRBV5-5 and TRBJ2-3): DAGVTQSPTHLIKTRGQQVTLRCSPISGHKSVSWYQQVLGQGPQFIFQYYEKEERGRGNFPDRFSARQFPNYSSELNVNALLLGDSALYLCASSLGGKVDTQYFGPGTRLTVL.

The chain uses TRBV5-5 and TRBJ2-2, with a weak D call TRBD1 (8 bases). Per the germline V gene, CDR1 is SGHKS and CDR2 is YYEKEE (reference sequence). This CDR3 spans 19 amino acids. The V and J ends lost 4 bases and 6 bases respectively, with 28 bases between them. This CDR3 reads CASSRGTFLQGGIAGELFF. The DNA of the CDR3 is TGTGCCAGCAGCAGAGGTACCTTTTTACAGGGGGGGATCGCCGGGGAGCTGTTTTTT.

The V call is TRBV7-9, the J call TRBJ2-7, with 7 bases that match TRBD1. The J segment lost 4 bases and the V segment lost 1 base, leaving 4 bases of the junction unmatched. Germline-derived CDR1 and CDR2 are SEHNR and FQNEAQ (reference sequence). This CDR3 spans 14 amino acids. The CDR3 region is CASSLGGTVYEQYF. The CDR3 coding sequence is TGTGCCAGCAGCTTAGGAGGGACAGTATACGAGCAGTACTTC.

This clone has a single count. The chain is built from TRBV19 and TRBJ1-5; 11 positions agree with TRBD1. The CDR3 has 15 residues. J was trimmed by 6 bases and V by 5 bases; bases with no gene match: 6. Germline V gives CDR1 LNHDA, CDR2 SQIVND (reference sequence). The CDR3 here is CASSLGQGGTQPQHF. In nucleotides, the CDR3 is TGTGCCAGTAGTTTGGGACAGGGGGGGACTCAGCCCCAGCATTTT. Together with reference TRBV19 and TRBJ1-5, the CDR3 gives the full variable domain: DGGITQSPKYLFRKEGQNVTLSCEQNLNHDAMYWYRQDPGQGLRLIYYSQIVNDFQKGDIAEGYSVSREKKESFPLTVTSAQKNPTAFYLCASSLGQGGTQPQHFGDGTRLSIL.

The chain combines TRBV30 with TRBJ1-2; D ambiguous. The CDR3 consists of 14 residues. The germline gives CDR1 GTSNPN, CDR2 SVGIG (reference sequence). V dropped 2 bases and J dropped 2 bases, with 12 bases sitting between them. The chain's CDR3 is CAWSLAGGNYGYTF. The CDR3 region has the DNA TGTGCCTGGAGTTTGGCGGGTGGGAACTATGGCTACACCTTC.

The genes are TRBV6-4 and TRBJ1-1; TRBD1 matches 7 bases. V lost 8 bases and J lost 3; bases outside the gene matches: 9. Germline lookup yields CDR1 MRHNA and CDR2 SNTAGT. This CDR3 spans 14 amino acids. The CDR3 sequence is CASPGQDGDTEAFF. In DNA form, the CDR3 reads TGTGCCAGCCCAGGACAGGATGGGGACACTGAAGCTTTCTTT.

The genes are TRBV6-5 and TRBJ1-6; 9 bases line up with TRBD1. Trimming took 6 bases from V and 6 from J; bases not matched to a gene: 6. The V gene's germline CDR1 is MNHEY and CDR2 SVGAGI. The CDR3 has 15 amino acids. In nucleotides, the CDR3 is TGTGCCAGCAGCCGGGACAGGGCTGTTAATTCACCCCTCCACTTT. This sequence encodes CASSRDRAVNSPLHF.

The CDR3 is CASSPEESGSNQPQHF. The CDR3, as DNA: TGTGCCAGCAGCCCCGAAGAGTCGGGGTCCAATCAGCCCCAGCATTTT. The chain couples TRBV7-6 to TRBJ1-5, with no clear D. The CDR3 is 16 amino acids. The germline gives CDR1 SGHVS, CDR2 FNYEAQ. V lost 5 bases, J lost 3 bases, and 17 bases lay in between.

This clone was recorded only once. J is TRBJ1-1 and V is TRBV4-3; D remains unclear. CDR1 and CDR2 (germline): LGHNA, YSLEER. The CDR3 is made up of 14 amino acids. V gave up 0 bases and J gave up 7 bases, with 12 bases separating them. Here the CDR3 reads CASSQDVGGLEAFF. CDR3 nucleotides: TGCGCCAGCAGCCAAGACGTGGGAGGGCTTGAAGCTTTCTTT.

The chain couples TRBV16 to TRBJ1-1; D perhaps matches TRBD1 (5 bases). The CDR3 is 15 residues long. With 0 bases removed from V and 1 base from J, the gap between germline ends came to 9 bases. Germline V gene data show CDR1 as KGHSY and CDR2 as FQNENV. The CDR3 sequence is CASSQSGQGNTEAFF. The CDR3 DNA reads TGTGCCAGCAGCCAATCCGGCCAGGGGAACACTGAAGCTTTCTTT.

The J gene is TRBJ2-2, the V gene TRBV7-6, with a possible D match to TRBD1 (5 bases). Germline V gives CDR1 SGHVS, CDR2 FNYEAQ. Deletions cut 3 bases from V and 5 bases from J, with 10 bases between. CDR3 length: 14 amino acids. Written as DNA, the CDR3 is TGTGCCAGCAGCTTCTTGACAGAAACCGGGGAGCTGTTTTTT. Encoded protein: CASSFLTETGELFF.

The CDR3 sequence: CASSPWDTGDEKLFF. For the CDR3, the DNA is TGTGCCAGCAGCCCTTGGGACACCGGGGATGAAAAACTGTTTTTT. This rearrangement joins TRBV7-9 to TRBJ1-4, with D perhaps matching TRBD1 (6 bases). The CDR3 consists of 15 residues. Trimming left V 5 bases short and J 6 bases short, with 16 bases between. Per the germline V gene, CDR1 is SEHNR and CDR2 is FQNEAQ (reference sequence).

The V call is TRBV5-4, the J call TRBJ1-4; a weak D match, TRBD1 (6 bases). The CDR3 runs 16 residues. Trimming shortened V by 4 bases and J by 7 bases, and 20 bases separated the two germline ends. The V gene's germline CDR1 is SGHNT and CDR2 YYREEE (reference sequence). CDR3 protein: CASSQQSPGAVEKLFF. CDR3 nucleotides: TGTGCCAGCAGCCAACAAAGTCCAGGGGCGGTTGAAAAACTGTTTTTT.

Details on this clone: Other DNA sequences in this sample translate to the same CDR3. The rearrangement joins TRBV5-1 to TRBJ2-7; possibly TRBD1 for D (7 bases). V lost 4 bases and J lost 4, with 18 bases in between. The CDR3 consists of 15 residues. In germline, CDR1 is SGHRS, CDR2 YFSETQ. CDR3 loop: CASSLQGGAGYEQYF. DNA of the CDR3: TGCGCCAGCAGCCTGCAGGGGGGAGCTGGGTACGAGCAGTACTTC.

This clone was seen more than once but under ten times. V usage is TRBV5-6 and J usage is TRBJ1-1; 9 bases agree with TRBD1. CDR1 and CDR2 from the germline V gene are SGHDT and YYEEEE. The CDR3 has 15 amino acids. J was trimmed by 4 bases and V by 1 base; bases with no gene match: 5. The CDR3 spells CASSLLDRGGTEAFF. The CDR3, as DNA: TGTGCCAGCAGCTTGCTTGACAGGGGGGGCACTGAAGCTTTCTTT.

A note on this clone: A read error may account for a junction end that differs from germline. V gene TRBV7-9 combines with J gene TRBJ2-3, with 10 bases fitting TRBD2. Germline values: CDR1 SEHNR, CDR2 FQNEAQ (reference sequence). The CDR3 loop spans 15 amino acids. CDR3 residues: CSSSSLRWLAGAQYF. The CDR3 DNA is TGTTCCAGCAGCTCCCTCCGATGGCTAGCGGGAGCGCAGTATTTT.